This T cell receptor (beta chain) was retrieved from a study of T cells in localized non-small cell lung cancer. Sequencing was performed with immunoSEQ multiplex PCR; in TCRdb, only in-frame clones are kept and a portion is missing. The sample yields 2,800 or so clones, 25% to 30% seen once. Trimming left V 5 bases short and J 4 bases short, with 17 bases between. This CDR3 contains 15 residues. Per germline, CDR1 SGHNT and CDR2 YENEEA. This sequence was found in a woman aged 40-69 years with stage III lung adenocarcinoma. The sequencing here drew on lung tumor tissue, taken before any cancer treatment. The chain links TRBV11-3 to TRBJ1-2, with D maybe TRBD1 (6 bases). CDR3 coding DNA: TGTGCCAGCAGCGGCTGGGTCGCAGGGGCCTATGGCTACACCTTC. Translation gives CASSGWVAGAYGYTF.